Reported below is one T cell receptor (beta chain). Its antigen is still unknown. Using immunoSEQ multiplex PCR, the repertoire was profiled, and TCRdb retains in-frame clones only, with some absent. The table shows approximately 100,000 clones, with 87% occurring only once. The sample belongs to a study of graft-versus-host responses after intestinal transplantation. Study overall: Transplant recipients had multivisceral, liver-intestinal, or isolated intestinal grafts. Every recipient had anti-thymocyte globulin induction and about three years of tacrolimus plus steroids. Study-level points and caveats: Recipient marrow contained GvH clones, some of which appeared first in ileum or blood. Early post-transplant falls in HvG clones accompanied the peak levels of circulating GvH clones.

The CDR3 length is 13 residues. V lost 4 bases, J lost 8 bases, and 13 bases lay in between. Germline assignment: CDR1 SGHNT and CDR2 YYREEE (reference sequence). The chain combines TRBV5-4 with TRBJ2-1; TRBD1 is a possible D gene (5 bases). This material consisted of unstimulated CD4+ T cells sorted from spleen or lymph node cells, taken before intestinal transplant. This TCR came from a human donor who received an intestinal transplant. This CDR3 is CASSVDSYDEQFF. CDR3 coding DNA: TGTGCCAGCAGCGTCGACAGTTACGATGAGCAGTTCTTC.